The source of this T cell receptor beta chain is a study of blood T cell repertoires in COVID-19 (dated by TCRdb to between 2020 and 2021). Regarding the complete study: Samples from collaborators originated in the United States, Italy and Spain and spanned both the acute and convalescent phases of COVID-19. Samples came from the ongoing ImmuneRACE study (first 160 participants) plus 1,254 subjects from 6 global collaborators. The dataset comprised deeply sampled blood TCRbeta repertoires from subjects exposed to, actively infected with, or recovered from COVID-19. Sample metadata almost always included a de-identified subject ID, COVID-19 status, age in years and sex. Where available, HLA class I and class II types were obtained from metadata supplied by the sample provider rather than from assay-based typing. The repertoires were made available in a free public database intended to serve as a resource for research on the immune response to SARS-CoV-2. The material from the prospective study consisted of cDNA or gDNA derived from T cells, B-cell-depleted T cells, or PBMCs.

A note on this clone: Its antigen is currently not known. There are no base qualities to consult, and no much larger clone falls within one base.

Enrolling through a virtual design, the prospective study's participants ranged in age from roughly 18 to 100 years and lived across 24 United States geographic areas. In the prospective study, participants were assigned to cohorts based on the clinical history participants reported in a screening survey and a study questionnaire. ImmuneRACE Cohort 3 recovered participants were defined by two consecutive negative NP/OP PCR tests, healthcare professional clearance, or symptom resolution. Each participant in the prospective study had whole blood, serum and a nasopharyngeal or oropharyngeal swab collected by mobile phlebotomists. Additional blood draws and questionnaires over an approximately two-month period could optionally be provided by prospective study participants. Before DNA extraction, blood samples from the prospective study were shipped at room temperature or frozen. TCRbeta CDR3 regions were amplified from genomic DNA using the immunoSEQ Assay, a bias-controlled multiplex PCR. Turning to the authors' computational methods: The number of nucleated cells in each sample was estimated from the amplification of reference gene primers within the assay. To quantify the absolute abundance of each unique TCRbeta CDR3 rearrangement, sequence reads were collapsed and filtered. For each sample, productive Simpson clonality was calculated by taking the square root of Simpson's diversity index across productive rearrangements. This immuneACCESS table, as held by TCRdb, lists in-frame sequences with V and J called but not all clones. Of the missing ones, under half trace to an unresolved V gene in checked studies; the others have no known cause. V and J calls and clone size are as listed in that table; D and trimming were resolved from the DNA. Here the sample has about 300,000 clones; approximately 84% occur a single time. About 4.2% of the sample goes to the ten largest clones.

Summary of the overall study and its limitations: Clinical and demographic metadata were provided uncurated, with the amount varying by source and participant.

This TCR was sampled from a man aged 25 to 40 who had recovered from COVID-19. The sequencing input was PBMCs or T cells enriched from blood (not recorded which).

The CDR3 loop reads CASSLTGTDEKLFF. The DNA sequence is given as TGTGCCAGCAGCTTAACTGGGACTGATGAAAAACTGTTTTTT. The chain is made from TRBV7-9 and TRBJ1-4; the D gene is perhaps TRBD1, from 5 matching bases. Taken from the germline V gene (reference sequence), the CDR1 and CDR2 loops are SEHNR and FQNEAQ. V is cut by 2 bases and J by 6 bases, and the space between the germline ends is 10 bases. The CDR3 goes from the cysteine to the phenylalanine over 14 residues. Only the CDR3 DNA stays, 42 bases, in frame from base 1.